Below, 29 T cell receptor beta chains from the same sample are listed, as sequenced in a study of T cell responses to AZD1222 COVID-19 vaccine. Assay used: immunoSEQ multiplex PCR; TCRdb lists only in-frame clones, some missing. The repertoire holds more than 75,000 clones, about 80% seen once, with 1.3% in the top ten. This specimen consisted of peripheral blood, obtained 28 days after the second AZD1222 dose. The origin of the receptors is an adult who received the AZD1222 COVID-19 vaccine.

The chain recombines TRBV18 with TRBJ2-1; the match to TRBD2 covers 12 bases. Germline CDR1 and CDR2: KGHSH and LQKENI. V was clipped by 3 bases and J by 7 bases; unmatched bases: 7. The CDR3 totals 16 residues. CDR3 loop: CASSPLPLAGGNEQFF. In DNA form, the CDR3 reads TGTGCCAGCTCACCCCTGCCCCTAGCGGGAGGGAATGAGCAGTTCTTC.

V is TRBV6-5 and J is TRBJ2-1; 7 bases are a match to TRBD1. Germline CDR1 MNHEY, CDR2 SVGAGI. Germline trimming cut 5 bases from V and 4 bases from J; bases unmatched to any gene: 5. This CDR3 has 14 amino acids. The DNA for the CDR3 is TGTGCCAGCAGTAGACAGGGTTCTTACAATGAGCAGTTCTTC. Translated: CASSRQGSYNEQFF.

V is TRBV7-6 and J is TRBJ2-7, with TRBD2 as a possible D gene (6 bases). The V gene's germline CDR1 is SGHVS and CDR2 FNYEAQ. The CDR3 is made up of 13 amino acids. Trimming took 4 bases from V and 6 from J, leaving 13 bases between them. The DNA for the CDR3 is TGTGCCAGCAGCTCGGGGGTGATAGGCGAGCAGTACTTC. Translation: CASSSGVIGEQYF.

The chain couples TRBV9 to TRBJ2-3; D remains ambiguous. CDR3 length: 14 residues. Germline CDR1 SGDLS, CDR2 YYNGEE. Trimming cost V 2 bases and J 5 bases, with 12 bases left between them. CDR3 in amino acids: CASSVDWVGDTQYF. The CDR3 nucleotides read TGTGCCAGCAGCGTCGACTGGGTCGGAGATACGCAGTATTTT.

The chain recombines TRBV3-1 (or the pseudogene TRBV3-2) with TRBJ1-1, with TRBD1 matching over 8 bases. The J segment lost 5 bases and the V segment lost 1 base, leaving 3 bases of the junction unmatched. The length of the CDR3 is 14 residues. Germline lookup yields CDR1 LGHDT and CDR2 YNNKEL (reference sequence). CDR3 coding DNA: TGTGCCAGCAGCCAAGGCTACAGGGGGACTGAAGCTTTCTTT. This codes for CASSQGYRGTEAFF.

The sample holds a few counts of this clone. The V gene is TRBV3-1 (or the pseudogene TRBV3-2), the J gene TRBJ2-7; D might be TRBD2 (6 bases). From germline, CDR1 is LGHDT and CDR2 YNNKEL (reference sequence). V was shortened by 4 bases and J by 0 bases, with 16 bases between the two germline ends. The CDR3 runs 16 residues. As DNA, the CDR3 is TGTGCCAGCAGCCGAAGTGGTCGGGGGTCCTCCTACGAGCAGTACTTC. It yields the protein CASSRSGRGSSYEQYF.

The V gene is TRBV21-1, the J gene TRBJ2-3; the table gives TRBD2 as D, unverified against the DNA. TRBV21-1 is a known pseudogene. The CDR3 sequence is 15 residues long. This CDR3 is CASSKERERGDTQYF. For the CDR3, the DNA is TGTGCCAGCAGCAAAGAGCGGGAGAGAGGAGATACGCAGTATTTT.

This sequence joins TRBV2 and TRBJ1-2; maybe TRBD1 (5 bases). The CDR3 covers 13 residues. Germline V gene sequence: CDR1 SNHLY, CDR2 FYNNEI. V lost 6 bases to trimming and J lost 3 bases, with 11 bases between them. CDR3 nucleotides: TGTGCCAGCAGGACGGGGGGAGACTATGGCTACACCTTC. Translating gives CASRTGGDYGYTF.

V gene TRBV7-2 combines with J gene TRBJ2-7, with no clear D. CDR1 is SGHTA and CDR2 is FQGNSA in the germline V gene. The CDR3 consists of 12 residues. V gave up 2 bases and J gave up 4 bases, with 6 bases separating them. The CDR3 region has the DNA TGTGCCAGCAGCTTAAAGGAATACGAGCAGTACTTC. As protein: CASSLKEYEQYF.

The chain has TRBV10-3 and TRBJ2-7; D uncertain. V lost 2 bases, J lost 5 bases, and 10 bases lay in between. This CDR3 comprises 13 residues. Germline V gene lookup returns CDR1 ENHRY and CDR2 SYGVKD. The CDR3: CAISEPLKHEQYF. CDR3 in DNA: TGTGCCATCAGTGAGCCCCTCAAGCACGAGCAGTACTTC.

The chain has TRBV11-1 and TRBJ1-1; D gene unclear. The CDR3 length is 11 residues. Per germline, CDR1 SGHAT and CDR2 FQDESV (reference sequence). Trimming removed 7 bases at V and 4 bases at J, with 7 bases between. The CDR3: CASNLSTEAFF. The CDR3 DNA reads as TGTGCCAGCAACCTTAGCACTGAAGCTTTCTTT.

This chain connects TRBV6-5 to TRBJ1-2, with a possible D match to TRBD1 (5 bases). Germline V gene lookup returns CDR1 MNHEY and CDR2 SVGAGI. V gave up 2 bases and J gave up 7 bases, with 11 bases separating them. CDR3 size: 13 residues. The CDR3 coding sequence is TGTGCCAGCAGTTACGGCGGGGCTGGTGGCTACACCTTC. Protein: CASSYGGAGGYTF.

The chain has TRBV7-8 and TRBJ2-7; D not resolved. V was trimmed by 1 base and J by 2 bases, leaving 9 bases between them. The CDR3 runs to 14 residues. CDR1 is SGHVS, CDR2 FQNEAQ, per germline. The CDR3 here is CASSLVVGPYEQYF. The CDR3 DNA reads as TGTGCCAGCAGCTTAGTGGTCGGTCCCTACGAGCAGTACTTC.

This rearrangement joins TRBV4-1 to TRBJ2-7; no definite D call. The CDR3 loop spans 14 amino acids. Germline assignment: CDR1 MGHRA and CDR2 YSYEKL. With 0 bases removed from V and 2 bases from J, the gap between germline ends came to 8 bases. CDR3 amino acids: CASSQETYTYEQYF. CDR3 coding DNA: TGCGCCAGCAGCCAAGAAACATATACCTACGAGCAGTACTTC.

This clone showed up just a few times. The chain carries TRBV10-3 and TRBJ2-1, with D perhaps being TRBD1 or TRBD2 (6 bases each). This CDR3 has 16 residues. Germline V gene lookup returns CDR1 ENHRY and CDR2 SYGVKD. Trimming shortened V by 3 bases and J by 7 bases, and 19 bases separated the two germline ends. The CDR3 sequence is CAISDPRLKGGNEQFF. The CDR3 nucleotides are TGTGCCATCAGTGACCCTCGGCTAAAGGGGGGTAATGAGCAGTTCTTC.

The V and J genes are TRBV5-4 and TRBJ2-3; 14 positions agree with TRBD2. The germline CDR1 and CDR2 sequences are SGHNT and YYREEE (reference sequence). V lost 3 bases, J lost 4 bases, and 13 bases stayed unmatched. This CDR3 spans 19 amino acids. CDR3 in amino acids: CASSSRGLAGEIWADTQYF. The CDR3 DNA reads TGTGCCAGCAGCTCGAGGGGACTAGCGGGAGAAATTTGGGCAGATACGCAGTATTTT.

The CDR3 DNA reads as TGTGCCAGCACCCCAGGGGGACTTGGAAACACCATATATTTT. It yields the protein CASTPGGLGNTIYF. V and J are TRBV7-9 and TRBJ1-3, with 7 bases matching TRBD1. V shed 7 bases, J shed 3 bases, and the junction held 6 bases outside the gene matches. The CDR3 sequence is 14 residues long. In germline, CDR1 is SEHNR, CDR2 FQNEAQ (reference sequence).

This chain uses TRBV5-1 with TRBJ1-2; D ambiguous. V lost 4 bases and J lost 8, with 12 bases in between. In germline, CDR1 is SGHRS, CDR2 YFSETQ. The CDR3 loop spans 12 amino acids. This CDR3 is CASSPVPGGYTF. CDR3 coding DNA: TGCGCCAGCAGCCCCGTCCCCGGCGGCTACACCTTC.

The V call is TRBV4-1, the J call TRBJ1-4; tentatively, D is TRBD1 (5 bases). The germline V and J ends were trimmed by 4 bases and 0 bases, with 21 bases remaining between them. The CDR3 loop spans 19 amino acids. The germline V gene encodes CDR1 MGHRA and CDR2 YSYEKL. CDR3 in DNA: TGCGCCAGCAGCCCATATACCCTCGGGACGGCTCCAACTAATGAAAAACTGTTTTTT. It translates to CASSPYTLGTAPTNEKLFF.

For the CDR3, the DNA is TGTGCCAGCAGTCAAGTGGGGGCGGGGATAACAAAAGAGACCCAGTACTTC. This encodes CASSQVGAGITKETQYF. The V gene is TRBV28, the J gene TRBJ2-5; tentatively, D is TRBD1 or TRBD2 (6 bases each). V gave up 5 bases and J gave up 3 bases, with 22 bases separating them. There are 17 residues in the CDR3. Germline CDR1 is MDHEN and CDR2 is SYDVKM. Drawing the rest from reference TRBV28 and TRBJ2-5, the complete variable domain is DVKVTQSSRYLVKRTGEKVFLECVQDMDHENMFWYRQDPGLGLRLIYFSYDVKMKEKGDIPEGYSVSREKKERFSLILESASTNQTSMYLCASSQVGAGITKETQYFGPGTRLLVL.

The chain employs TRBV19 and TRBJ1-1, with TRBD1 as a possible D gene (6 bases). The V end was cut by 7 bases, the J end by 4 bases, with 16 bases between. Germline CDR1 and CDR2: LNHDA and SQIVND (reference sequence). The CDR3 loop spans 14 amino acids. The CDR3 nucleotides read TGTGCCAGTACCTCAGACAGGTGGAGCACTGAAGCTTTCTTT. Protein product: CASTSDRWSTEAFF.

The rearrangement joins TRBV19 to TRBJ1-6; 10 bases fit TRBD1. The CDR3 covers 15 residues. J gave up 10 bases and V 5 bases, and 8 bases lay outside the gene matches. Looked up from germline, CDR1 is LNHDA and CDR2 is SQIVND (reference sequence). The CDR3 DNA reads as TGTGCCAGTAGTTCTACGGGACAGGGGACCTCACCCCTCCACTTT. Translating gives CASSSTGQGTSPLHF.

Here the CDR3 reads CSVVEVGGYTQYF. The CDR3 DNA reads as TGCAGCGTTGTTGAGGTGGGAGGTTATACGCAGTATTTT. The chain carries TRBV29-1 and TRBJ2-3; weak D call: TRBD2 (6 bases). The V gene's germline CDR1 is SQVTM and CDR2 ANQGSEA. V lost 4 bases, J lost 7 bases, and 15 bases lay in between. The CDR3 is 13 amino acids.

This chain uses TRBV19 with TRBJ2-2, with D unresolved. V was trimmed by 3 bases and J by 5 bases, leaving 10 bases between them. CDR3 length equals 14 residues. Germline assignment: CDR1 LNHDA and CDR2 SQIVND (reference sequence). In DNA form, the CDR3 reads TGTGCCAGTAGTATCCATCTGACGACCGGGGAGCTGTTTTTT. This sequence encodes CASSIHLTTGELFF.

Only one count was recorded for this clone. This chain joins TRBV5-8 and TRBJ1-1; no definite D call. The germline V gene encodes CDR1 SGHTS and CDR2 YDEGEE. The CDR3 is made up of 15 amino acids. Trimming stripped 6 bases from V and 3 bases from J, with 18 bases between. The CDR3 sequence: CASTPARAGYTEAFF. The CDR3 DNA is TGTGCCAGCACCCCGGCGAGGGCAGGATACACTGAAGCTTTCTTT.

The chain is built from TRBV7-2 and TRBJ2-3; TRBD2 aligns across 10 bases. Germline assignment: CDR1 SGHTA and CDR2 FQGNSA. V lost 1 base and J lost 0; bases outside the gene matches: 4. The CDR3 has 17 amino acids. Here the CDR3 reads CASSLGVGLASTDTQYF. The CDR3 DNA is TGTGCCAGCAGCTTAGGAGTGGGACTAGCGAGCACAGATACGCAGTATTTT.

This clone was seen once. The CDR3 nucleotides read TGTGCCAGCAGCCAAGATTGGGGGGCAGGCAATCAGCCCCAGCATTTT. It codes for CASSQDWGAGNQPQHF. The gene calls are TRBV4-2 and TRBJ1-5; weak D call: TRBD1 (6 bases). CDR1 is LGHNA and CDR2 is YNFKEQ in the germline V gene. The CDR3 is made up of 16 amino acids. Trimming took off 0 bases at V and 2 bases at J, with 11 bases between the two ends.

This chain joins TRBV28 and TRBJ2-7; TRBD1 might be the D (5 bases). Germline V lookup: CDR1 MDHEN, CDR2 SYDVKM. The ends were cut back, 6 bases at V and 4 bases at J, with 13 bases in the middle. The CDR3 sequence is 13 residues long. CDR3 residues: CASRRQGNYEQYF. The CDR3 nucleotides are TGTGCCAGCAGAAGGCAGGGTAATTACGAGCAGTACTTC.

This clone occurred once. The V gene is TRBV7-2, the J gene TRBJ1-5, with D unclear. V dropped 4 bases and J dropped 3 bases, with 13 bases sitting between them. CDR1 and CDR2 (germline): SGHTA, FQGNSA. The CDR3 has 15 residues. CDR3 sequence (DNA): TGTGCCAGCAGCTCATCCGGCCTCTCCAATCAGCCCCAGCATTTT. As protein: CASSSSGLSNQPQHF.